The clone carrying this T cell receptor (beta chain) was observed a handful of times. Sample treatment: randomized to nivolumab then ipilimumab (arm A) or the reverse (arm B). Sorted cells were live CD3+CD8+, lacking CD19 and CD56, from PBMCs. The repertoire was sequenced with immunoSEQ multiplex PCR; TCRdb's copy has only in-frame clones and lacks some. This table holds around 9,100 clones, about 75% found once. The sample is drawn from a study of sequential checkpoint blockade in melanoma. CDR1 is SEHNR, CDR2 FQNEAQ, per germline (reference sequence). This CDR3 spans 15 amino acids. V lost 5 bases to trimming and J lost 7 bases; unmatched junction nucleotides: 4.

This TCR was sampled from a human donor with melanoma. The sample in question was CD8+ T cells sorted from blood (inferred from file names), obtained from a patient given nivolumab and ipilimumab in sequence. The chain links TRBV7-9 to TRBJ2-1, with 14 nucleotides matching TRBD2. CDR3 region: CASSLGTSGSNEQFF. The CDR3 region has the DNA TGTGCCAGCAGCCTCGGGACTAGCGGGAGTAATGAGCAGTTCTTC.